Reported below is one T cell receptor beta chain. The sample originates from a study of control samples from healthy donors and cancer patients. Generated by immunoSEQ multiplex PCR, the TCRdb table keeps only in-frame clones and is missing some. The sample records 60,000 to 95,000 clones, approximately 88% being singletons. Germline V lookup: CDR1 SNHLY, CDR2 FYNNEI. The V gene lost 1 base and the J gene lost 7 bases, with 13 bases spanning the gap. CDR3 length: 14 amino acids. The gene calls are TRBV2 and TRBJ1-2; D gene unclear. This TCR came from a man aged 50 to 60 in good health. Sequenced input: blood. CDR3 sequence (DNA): TGTGCCAGCAGTGAAGATGGCACCCTTAGTGGCTACACCTTC. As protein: CASSEDGTLSGYTF.